The rows below give T cell receptor beta chains drawn from one sample of a study of OX40 agonist ivuxolimab in advanced cancers. Measured with immunoSEQ multiplex PCR; TCRdb has only the in-frame clones, and not every one. The table lists approximately 87,000 clones, around 91% of them singletons. Sequencing used CD4+ or CD8+ T cells sorted from blood, obtained in a trial of the OX40 agonist ivuxolimab. The receptors shown here come from an adult with an advanced solid tumor such as melanoma, head and neck, liver or kidney cancer. The CDR3 runs from the conserved cysteine through the conserved F or W. The D gene is left open where the match is weak. Clone size is shown for a subset of rows, as once, few, many or a class of expanded clone.

length	V	size	J	D	DNA	CDR3
15	TRBV10-3	NA	TRBJ2-7	TRBD2	TGTGCCAGCACTAGCGGGAGGGCGCCCTCGGACGAGCAGTACTTC	CASTSGRAPSDEQYF
15	TRBV9	once	TRBJ2-7	NA	TGTGCCAGCAGCGTAAGATGGGGGGACGGCTACGAGCAGTACTTC	CASSVRWGDGYEQYF
12	TRBV19	NA	TRBJ2-1	NA	TGTGCCAGCAAGAACAGGGATAATGAGCAGTTCTTC	CASKNRDNEQFF
15	TRBV10-3	NA	TRBJ2-3	NA	TGTGCCATCAGTGTTAGATACTCTAGCACAGATACGCAGTATTTT	CAISVRYSSTDTQYF
14	TRBV5-1	NA	TRBJ2-7	TRBD1	TGCGCCAGCAGCTTGGGACAGGGGGCCTACGAGCAGTACTTC	CASSLGQGAYEQYF
15	TRBV7-6	NA	TRBJ2-7	NA	TGTGCCAGCAGCCCCCCCTTAGCGTCGGACTACGAGCAGTACTTC	CASSPPLASDYEQYF
18	TRBV29-1	NA	TRBJ1-2	TRBD1	TGCAGCGTTGAGGGGGGGGGAAGGACAGGGTCGATAAACTATGGCTACACCTTC	CSVEGGGRTGSINYGYTF
12	TRBV2	NA	TRBJ2-7	NA	TGTGCCAGCAGTGGAACGTGGGGCGAGCAGTACTTC	CASSGTWGEQYF
16	TRBV28	NA	TRBJ2-1	TRBD2	TGTGCCAGCAGTGTAGTAGCGGGAGGCTCCTACAATGAGCAGTTCTTC	CASSVVAGGSYNEQFF
16	TRBV7-9	few	TRBJ1-1	TRBD1	TGTGCCAGCAACCGGGGGGACAGGGGTGTCAACACTGAAGCTTTCTTT	CASNRGDRGVNTEAFF
15	TRBV5-1	once	TRBJ1-2	TRBD1	TGCGCCAGCAGTTCTGCAGGGGGCGCGGACTATGGCTACACCTTC	CASSSAGGADYGYTF
18	TRBV4-1	NA	TRBJ2-1	TRBD2	TGCGCCAGCAGCCAGGCTTTAAAGCGGGAGAGAGGGCCCGGCGAGCAGTTCTTC	CASSQALKRERGPGEQFF
14	TRBV5-1	NA	TRBJ2-3	NA	TGCGCCAGCAGCCCAGGGGTTAGCACAGATACGCAGTATTTT	CASSPGVSTDTQYF
15	TRBV29-1	NA	TRBJ2-6	NA	TGCAGCGTTGACAATACAGGGTCGGGGGCCAACGTCCTGACTTTC	CSVDNTGSGANVLTF
14	TRBV11-2	NA	TRBJ1-4	NA	TGTGCCAGCAGCTTGGACAGAGCAAATGAAAAACTGTTTTTT	CASSLDRANEKLFF
15	TRBV11-3	once	TRBJ2-7	TRBD1	TGTGCCAGCAGCTTACGCACAGGGGGCAATTGGGAGCAGTACTTC	CASSLRTGGNWEQYF
16	TRBV6-6	NA	TRBJ2-3	NA	TGTGCCAGCAGTCACAGGGAGACTAGTGTTAGAGATACGCAGTATTTT	CASSHRETSVRDTQYF
13	TRBV11-2	NA	TRBJ2-7	TRBD1	TGTGCCAGCAGCGTAGGGGACAGGCTTGGGCCGTACTTC	CASSVGDRLGPYF
17	TRBV5-5	once	TRBJ2-5	NA	TGTGCCAGCAGCTTGATCGGGTCCCGGCGGGGCGCGGAGACCCAGTACTTC	CASSLIGSRRGAETQYF
14	TRBV15	NA	TRBJ2-1	NA	TGTGCCACCAGCAGAGAATCCTCAAGCAATGAGCAGTTCTTC	CATSRESSSNEQFF
16	TRBV6-1	NA	TRBJ2-1	TRBD2	TGTGCCAGCAGTGAATTGGGGGGAGGGCCGTGGAATGAGCAGTTCTTC	CASSELGGGPWNEQFF
12	TRBV28	NA	TRBJ1-2	NA	TGTGCCACAAACCGGGAGCCAAATGGCTACACCTTC	CATNREPNGYTF
13	TRBV28	NA	TRBJ2-5	NA	TGTGCCAGCAGTTCGGCGCTGTTGGAGACCCAGTACTTC	CASSSALLETQYF
13	TRBV5-1	few	TRBJ1-2	NA	TGCGCCAGCAGCCGGGGGGATGTGGGAGGCTACACCTTC	CASSRGDVGGYTF
15	TRBV6-1	few	TRBJ1-5	TRBD1	TGTGCCAGCAGTGAGGACAGGGTAGCTGGACAGCCCCAGCATTTT	CASSEDRVAGQPQHF
15	TRBV5-5	NA	TRBJ2-7	TRBD1	TGTGCCAGCAGCTTGCACGGGACAGGGTTCGACGAGCAGTACTTC	CASSLHGTGFDEQYF
14	TRBV7-8	NA	TRBJ2-5	NA	TGTGCCAGCAGCTTAGCAGGAGAAGGAGAGACCCAGTACTTC	CASSLAGEGETQYF
13	TRBV13	NA	TRBJ1-1	NA	TGTGCCAGCAGTTCCAGGGTAGACACTGAAGCTTTCTTT	CASSSRVDTEAFF
15	TRBV30	NA	TRBJ2-7	NA	TGTGCCTGGAGTGTGCGGAGGCCTAGCTCCTACGAGCAGTACTTC	CAWSVRRPSSYEQYF
13	TRBV10-1	few	TRBJ1-2	NA	TGCGCCAGCAGCAGACAGGTTCGAGAGGGCTACACCTTC	CASSRQVREGYTF
14	TRBV5-4	NA	TRBJ2-3	TRBD2	TGTGCCAGCAGATTAGCGGGAGTGGCAGATACGCAGTATTTT	CASRLAGVADTQYF
13	TRBV7-2	NA	TRBJ2-3	NA	TGTGCCAGCAGCCCCGATAACACAGATACGCAGTATTTT	CASSPDNTDTQYF
16	TRBV5-1	NA	TRBJ1-5	NA	TGCGCCAGCAGCTTGGTTGGGGTGAGGGTCGGGCAGCCCCAGCATTTT	CASSLVGVRVGQPQHF
16	TRBV7-9	NA	TRBJ2-3	TRBD2	TGTGCCAGCAGCTTAACGGGCGGGAGGCGGACAGATACGCAGTATTTT	CASSLTGGRRTDTQYF
17	TRBV5-1	NA	TRBJ1-1	TRBD1	TGCGCCAGCAGCTTGAGACCACAGGGGAGAATGAACACTGAAGCTTTCTTT	CASSLRPQGRMNTEAFF
15	TRBV19	NA	TRBJ1-2	TRBD1	TGTGCCAGTAGTATTACGGACAGGAGCCCTTATGGCTACACCTTC	CASSITDRSPYGYTF
17	TRBV7-2	NA	TRBJ1-3	NA	TGTGCCAGCAGCTTACGGTTGCCGTCAAGGGCTGGAAACACCATATATTTT	CASSLRLPSRAGNTIYF
16	TRBV13	NA	TRBJ1-1	NA	TGTGCCAGCAGCTTACCCCCCTACTTTGTCGGCACTGAAGCTTTCTTT	CASSLPPYFVGTEAFF
13	TRBV18	NA	TRBJ1-4	NA	TGTGCCAGCTCAACCCTGGTCGATGAAAAACTGTTTTTT	CASSTLVDEKLFF
17	TRBV4-2	NA	TRBJ1-5	TRBD1	TGTGCCAGCAGCCTTTACCGACAGGGGGCTATGGATCAGCCCCAGCATTTT	CASSLYRQGAMDQPQHF
14	TRBV28	medium-sized	TRBJ1-3	NA	TGTGCCAGCAGTAGGGGGGGAGCTGGAAACACCATATATTTT	CASSRGGAGNTIYF
11	TRBV6-6	NA	TRBJ2-3	NA	TGTGCCAGCAGTTACCGGGATACGCAGTATTTT	CASSYRDTQYF
15	TRBV28	NA	TRBJ2-1	NA	TGTGCCAGCAGTTTAGTACTTATCTCCTACAATGAGCAGTTCTTC	CASSLVLISYNEQFF
16	TRBV15	NA	TRBJ2-1	TRBD1	TGTGCCACCAGCAGAGCCGCCGGGACAGGGATTAATGAGCAGTTCTTC	CATSRAAGTGINEQFF
18	TRBV4-2	NA	TRBJ2-2	TRBD1	TGTGCCAGCAGCCTCGAAGGGACAGGGGCCCCGAACACCGGGGAGCTGTTTTTT	CASSLEGTGAPNTGELFF
14	TRBV11-3	NA	TRBJ2-4	NA	TGTGCCAGCAGCGAGATGCTCCGTAAAAACATTCAGTACTTC	CASSEMLRKNIQYF
14	TRBV14	NA	TRBJ1-2	NA	TGTGCCAGCAGCCAGCGAGGACGATTGGAGGGCTACACCTTC	CASSQRGRLEGYTF
17	TRBV28	NA	TRBJ2-3	NA	TGTGCCAGCAGTATCCCTAGGTGGGGGGAGGGCACAGATACGCAGTATTTT	CASSIPRWGEGTDTQYF
15	TRBV19	NA	TRBJ1-5	TRBD1	TGTGCCAGTAGTACGGGACAGGGGGCCGGGGAGCCCCAGCATTTT	CASSTGQGAGEPQHF
15	TRBV11-2	NA	TRBJ2-5	TRBD2	TGTGCCAGCAGCTTAGATCCGGGAGGGCCAGAGACCCAGTACTTC	CASSLDPGGPETQYF
15	TRBV28	NA	TRBJ1-1	NA	TGTGCCAGCAGTTTAGGGAGGGCAGATTTGACTGAAGCTTTCTTT	CASSLGRADLTEAFF
15	TRBV11-2	NA	TRBJ1-1	NA	TGTGCCAGCAGCTTAAAAGTTCTCATGAACACTGAAGCTTTCTTT	CASSLKVLMNTEAFF
12	TRBV6-5	NA	TRBJ1-2	NA	TGTGCCAGCAGTTCCCACGGCGGGGGCTACACCTTC	CASSSHGGGYTF